One and the same sample provided the 18 T cell receptor beta chains below, sequenced in a study of blood T cells in healthy people across ages. Alongside a J-beta primer mix, a sample-barcoded 5' primer served in a second PCR lasting roughly 6 to 11 cycles. TCRdb re-called the 5' RACE reads through MiXCR, storing one row per CDR3 protein. The table includes around 900,000 distinct CDR3 sequences, roughly 47% detected once. The specimen was blood. These receptor sequences come from an older woman in good health.

The genes are TRBV20-1 and TRBJ2-1; D not certain. Trimming cost V 0 bases and J 6 bases, with 15 bases left between them. Germline values: CDR1 DFQATT, CDR2 SNEGSKA (reference sequence). The CDR3 consists of 15 residues. The CDR3 nucleotides are TGCAGTGCTAGAGATTTCCCAGAGGCTGGCAATGAGCAGTTCTTC. The encoded protein is CSARDFPEAGNEQFF.

The rearrangement joins TRBV5-1 to TRBJ2-7, with a possible D match to TRBD2 (5 bases). TRBJ2-5 matches the DNA end more closely, so the J call is doubtful. There are 14 residues in the CDR3. The germline V gene has CDR1 SGHRS and CDR2 YFSETQ. As DNA, the CDR3 is TGCGCCAGCAGCTCTAACATGGCGGGAGAGACCCAGTACTTC. Protein: CASSSNMAGETQYF.

The chain recombines TRBV7-2 with TRBJ1-4; D gene ambiguous. CDR3 length: 17 amino acids. The germline V gene has CDR1 SGHTA and CDR2 FQGNSA. V was cut by 1 base and J by 7 bases, with 19 bases left in between. This chain's CDR3 is CASSLGAWEVVSEKLFF. The CDR3 DNA reads TGTGCCAGCAGCTTAGGGGCGTGGGAGGTTGTAAGTGAAAAACTGTTTTTT. The variable domain in full, with the rest retrieved from reference TRBV7-2 and TRBJ1-4, is GAGVSQSPSNKVTEKGKDVELRCDPISGHTALYWYRQSLGQGLEFLIYFQGNSAPDKSGLPSDRFSAERTGGSVSTLTIQRTQQEDSAVYLCASSLGAWEVVSEKLFFGSGTQLSVL.

The sample holds a few counts of this clonotype. The chain recombines TRBV9 with TRBJ1-4; no reliable D call. CDR3 size: 13 residues. From germline, CDR1 is SGDLS and CDR2 YYNGEE. V was clipped by 0 bases and J by 8 bases, with 8 bases between them. CDR3 nucleotide sequence: TGTGCCAGCAGCGTAGCCGGCGGCGAAAAACTGTTTTTT. The encoded protein is CASSVAGGEKLFF.

V usage is TRBV6-6 and J usage is TRBJ2-3; 9 nucleotides match TRBD1. J was trimmed by 4 bases and V by 5 bases; bases with no gene match: 4. The CDR3 contains 14 residues. The V gene's germline CDR1 is MNHNY and CDR2 SVGAGI (reference sequence). CDR3 in DNA: TGTGCCAGCAGTCACAGGGGGCACTCAGATACGCAGTATTTT. This encodes CASSHRGHSDTQYF.

At least ten counts were recorded for this clonotype. This clone may be a read error of a much larger clone one base away. The chain joins TRBV28 to TRBJ2-5; D not certain. The CDR3 totals 10 residues. Trimming pared 6 bases from V and 5 bases from J, leaving 4 bases between. Germline V lookup: CDR1 MDHEN, CDR2 SYDVKM. In DNA, the CDR3 is TGTGCCAGCAGCCACGAGACCCAGTACTTC. Amino acid sequence: CASSHETQYF.

This clonotype was counted only a few times. The chain joins TRBV29-1 to TRBJ2-2, with D unresolved. V was cut by 1 base and J by 2 bases, with 14 bases left in between. The germline V gene encodes CDR1 SQVTM and CDR2 ANQGSEA. There are 16 residues in the CDR3. In nucleotides, the CDR3 is TGCAGCGTTGAAGGGGATTATAGACTTAACACCGGGGAGCTGTTTTTT. It is translated as CSVEGDYRLNTGELFF.

As concerns this clonotype: A read error may explain this, as a much larger clone is one base away. J is TRBJ1-1 and V is TRBV15; D uncertain. CDR1 is LNHNV, CDR2 YYDKDF, per germline (reference sequence). CDR3 size: 15 residues. V lost 0 bases and J 4 bases, leaving 12 bases between the germline ends. The CDR3 DNA reads TGTGCCACCAGCAGAGAGGGAGCGGTGAGCACTGAAGCTTTCTTT. Translation: CATSREGAVSTEAFF.

The J gene is TRBJ2-1, the V gene TRBV20-1; 14 nucleotides match TRBD2. Germline loops: CDR1 DFQATT, CDR2 SNEGSKA (reference sequence). There are 16 residues in the CDR3. V lost 1 base, J lost 5 bases, and 4 bases stayed unmatched. The DNA of the CDR3 is TGCAGTGCTAGAGTGCCGACTAGCGGGAGGGACAATGAGCAGTTCTTC. Protein: CSARVPTSGRDNEQFF.

The chain joins TRBV7-2 to TRBJ2-7; 8 bases agree with TRBD2. The V gene's germline CDR1 is SGHTA and CDR2 FQGNSA. V was pared by 5 bases and J by 5 bases, with 14 bases of the junction left unmatched. This CDR3 region has 16 residues. The CDR3 sequence: CASSPRLTGGNNEQYF. The CDR3 nucleotides read TGTGCCAGCAGCCCCCGACTAACGGGAGGGAACAACGAGCAGTACTTC.

The V and J genes are TRBV15 and TRBJ1-4; D ambiguous. With 0 bases removed from V and 8 bases from J, the gap between germline ends came to 4 bases. CDR1 and CDR2 from the germline V gene are LNHNV and YYDKDF (reference sequence). This CDR3 spans 12 amino acids. Here the CDR3 DNA reads TGTGCCACCAGCAGAGAAAAAGAAAAACTGTTTTTT. Translating it yields CATSREKEKLFF.

The V gene is TRBV7-2, the J gene TRBJ2-4; 7 positions agree with TRBD2. Per the germline V gene, CDR1 is SGHTA and CDR2 is FQGNSA. The CDR3 is 16 amino acids. Trimming took 5 bases from V and 0 from J; bases not matched to a gene: 7. The CDR3 here is CASSPAGALAKNIQYF. The CDR3 DNA follows: TGTGCCAGCAGCCCGGCGGGAGCGCTAGCCAAAAACATTCAGTACTTC.

This chain links TRBV28 with TRBJ2-3; the match to TRBD2 covers 16 bases. The CDR3 spans 17 residues. In germline, CDR1 is MDHEN, CDR2 SYDVKM. V gave up 6 bases and J gave up 6 bases; unmatched junction bases: 9. CDR3 in DNA: TGTGCCAGCAGCCGTGGGACTAGCGGGAGGGCCCTGGATACGCAGTATTTT. It is translated as CASSRGTSGRALDTQYF.

This clonotype was observed a handful of times. The J gene is TRBJ2-3, the V gene TRBV15; D remains ambiguous. Germline CDR1 reads LNHNV; CDR2 reads YYDKDF (reference sequence). V gave up 7 bases and J gave up 2 bases, with 19 bases separating them. The CDR3 runs 16 residues. The CDR3 sequence: CATKADATSHTDTQYF. DNA of the CDR3: TGTGCCACCAAAGCAGATGCTACTTCCCACACAGATACGCAGTATTTT.

This rearrangement joins TRBV7-9 to TRBJ2-5; 14 bases fit TRBD2. Looked up from germline, CDR1 is SEHNR and CDR2 is FQNEAQ (reference sequence). The CDR3 loop spans 17 amino acids. J gave up 11 bases and V 6 bases, and 17 bases lay outside the gene matches. The CDR3 region is CASSRLAGGVTLNEQYF. CDR3 nucleotide sequence: TGTGCCAGCAGTCGACTAGCGGGAGGGGTAACCCTCAATGAGCAGTACTTC.

This clonotype occurred a few times. The chain couples TRBV29-1 to TRBJ1-1, with D uncertain. CDR1 and CDR2 (germline): SQVTM, ANQGSEA. V was pared by 6 bases and J by 5 bases, with 16 bases between. The CDR3 loop spans 13 amino acids. CDR3 sequence: CSVRFGTRTEAFF. CDR3 DNA sequence: TGCAGCGTGCGCTTTGGTACGCGGACTGAAGCTTTCTTT.

This clonotype has a single count. Sequence at one end of the junction differs from germline and may be a read error. This rearrangement joins TRBV28 to TRBJ2-5, with D perhaps TRBD1 (6 bases). With the DNA end fitting TRBJ2-7 better, the J assignment may be wrong. Germline V lookup: CDR1 MDHEN, CDR2 SYDVKM. This CDR3 has 16 amino acids. Here the CDR3 reads CASSLCHFTGSCEQYF. As DNA, the CDR3 is TGTGCCAGCAGTTTATGCCATTTCACAGGGTCCTGCGAGCAGTACTTC.

The chain has TRBV20-1 and TRBJ2-1; the match to TRBD2 covers 7 bases. Germline lookup yields CDR1 DFQATT and CDR2 SNEGSKA (reference sequence). This CDR3 is 14 amino acids long. V lost 7 bases, J lost 7 bases, and 13 bases stayed unmatched. The CDR3 loop reads CSGMNGAGVNEQFF. The CDR3 coding sequence is TGCAGTGGGATGAATGGGGCGGGAGTGAATGAGCAGTTCTTC.